The 26 T cell receptor beta chains in this list originate from one sample, sequenced in a study of cytomegalovirus exposure and HLA in healthy donors. The PCR ran on 60 Vbeta and 13 Jbeta primers. Method: immunoSEQ multiplex PCR; TCRdb's copy keeps in-frame clones and lacks some. Reported are some 130,000 clones; the ten largest clones contain over 1.5%. Sequenced sample: PBMCs. Source of these receptors: a woman aged 40 to 50 in good health and CMV-seropositive.

The chain recombines TRBV7-3 with TRBJ2-3; no clear D gene. Trimming took off 5 bases at V and 0 bases at J, with 9 bases between the two ends. CDR3 length equals 14 residues. Germline V gene data show CDR1 as SGHTA and CDR2 as FQGTGA. CDR3 in DNA: TGTGCCAGCAGCCCTATCGGTAGCACAGATACGCAGTATTTT. This codes for CASSPIGSTDTQYF.

The chain has TRBV6-1 and TRBJ1-1; D gene unclear. V was clipped by 4 bases and J by 8 bases, with 14 bases between them. Germline V gene sequence: CDR1 MNHNS, CDR2 SASEGT. The CDR3 extends over 13 amino acids. This chain's CDR3 is CASSVQIVSEAFF. The DNA for the CDR3 is TGTGCCAGCAGTGTCCAGATTGTTAGCGAAGCTTTCTTT.

The V and J genes are TRBV19 and TRBJ2-3, with 12 bases that match TRBD1. The V gene's germline CDR1 is LNHDA and CDR2 SQIVND (reference sequence). This CDR3 has 16 amino acids. V shed 10 bases, J shed 5 bases, and the junction held 13 bases outside the gene matches. CDR3: CATTLTGTGGGDTQYF. The CDR3, as DNA: TGTGCCACCACACTAACCGGGACAGGGGGCGGAGATACGCAGTATTTT. The entire variable domain, with the rest obtained from reference TRBV19 and TRBJ2-3, is as follows: DGGITQSPKYLFRKEGQNVTLSCEQNLNHDAMYWYRQDPGQGLRLIYYSQIVNDFQKGDIAEGYSVSREKKESFPLTVTSAQKNPTAFYLCATTLTGTGGGDTQYFGPGTRLTVL.

The gene calls are TRBV28 and TRBJ1-5; D unclear. The germline gives CDR1 MDHEN, CDR2 SYDVKM. The CDR3 spans 15 residues. Trimming took 7 bases from V and 1 from J, leaving 14 bases between them. The CDR3 DNA is TGTGCCAGCACCCCCTTACCGGGGAGCAATCAGCCCCAGCATTTT. Its translation: CASTPLPGSNQPQHF.

This chain joins TRBV19 and TRBJ2-1, with 13 bases matching TRBD2. V was clipped by 5 bases and J by 7 bases; unmatched bases: 8. The CDR3 runs 16 residues. CDR1 and CDR2 from the germline V gene are LNHDA and SQIVND (reference sequence). The CDR3 DNA reads TGTGCCAGTAGTTCCTTACTAGCGGGAGGGGAGAATGAGCAGTTCTTC. It encodes CASSSLLAGGENEQFF. Combining the CDR3 with reference TRBV19 and TRBJ2-1 gives the whole variable domain DGGITQSPKYLFRKEGQNVTLSCEQNLNHDAMYWYRQDPGQGLRLIYYSQIVNDFQKGDIAEGYSVSREKKESFPLTVTSAQKNPTAFYLCASSSLLAGGENEQFFGPGTRLTVL.

The CDR3 reads CASSVDYLFQETQYF. CDR3 nucleotides: TGTGCCAGCAGTGTGGACTATTTGTTTCAAGAGACCCAGTACTTC. The rearrangement uses TRBV2 and TRBJ2-5; the D gene is possibly TRBD2 (6 bases). V lost 4 bases and J 2 bases, leaving 14 bases between the germline ends. The CDR3 covers 15 residues. Looked up from germline, CDR1 is SNHLY and CDR2 is FYNNEI.

The rearrangement uses TRBV5-5 and TRBJ1-4; D gene unclear. Germline loops: CDR1 SGHKS, CDR2 YYEKEE (reference sequence). The CDR3 runs to 15 residues. V was clipped by 5 bases and J by 0 bases, with 11 bases between them. The CDR3 DNA follows: TGTGCCAGCAGATCAGGCTCTGCAACTAATGAAAAACTGTTTTTT. The encoded protein is CASRSGSATNEKLFF.

V is TRBV5-6 and J is TRBJ1-2; TRBD1 agrees at 10 bases. CDR1 and CDR2 (germline): SGHDT, YYEEEE. V was clipped by 4 bases and J by 4 bases; unmatched bases: 4. This CDR3 region has 14 residues. This CDR3 is CASSGGQGPYGYTF. The DNA for the CDR3 is TGTGCCAGCAGCGGGGGACAGGGGCCCTATGGCTACACCTTC. Drawing the rest from reference TRBV5-6 and TRBJ1-2, the complete variable domain is DAGVTQSPTHLIKTRGQQVTLRCSPKSGHDTVSWYQQALGQGPQFIFQYYEEEERQRGNFPDRFSGHQFPNYSSELNVNALLLGDSALYLCASSGGQGPYGYTFGSGTRLTVV.

Turning to this clone: The CDR3 does not close with the conserved phenylalanine or tryptophan, likely indicating a read error. The chain recombines TRBV7-9 with TRBJ1-1; the D gene is possibly TRBD1 (6 bases). V lost 5 bases to trimming and J lost 5 bases, with 18 bases between them. This CDR3 is built from 15 residues. Germline-derived CDR1 and CDR2 are SEHNR and FQNEAQ (reference sequence). The CDR3 bases are TGTGCCAGCAGCCGCTCCCTTACAGGGTCGACTGAAGCTTTCCTT. Residues: CASSRSLTGSTEAFL.

V gene TRBV14 combines with J gene TRBJ1-1; TRBD1 might be the D (6 bases). Germline V CDR1 and CDR2: SGHDN, FVKESK. V was pared by 3 bases and J by 0 bases, with 11 bases between. The CDR3 is 15 amino acids. The CDR3 region has the DNA TGTGCCAGCAGCCATTTGGGGGCTCTGAACACTGAAGCTTTCTTT. It is translated as CASSHLGALNTEAFF.

This rearrangement joins TRBV7-8 to TRBJ2-2, with D perhaps TRBD2 (6 bases). The CDR3 sequence is 18 residues long. The germline V and J ends were trimmed by 0 bases and 0 bases, with 14 bases remaining between them. The germline CDR1 and CDR2 sequences are SGHVS and FQNEAQ. The CDR3 nucleotides read TGTGCCAGCAGCTTAGCGACGGGACTCCTAACGAACACCGGGGAGCTGTTTTTT. This encodes CASSLATGLLTNTGELFF.

The V gene is TRBV28, the J gene TRBJ2-5, with D possibly TRBD1 on 6 matching bases. The CDR3 spans 15 residues. V was pared by 2 bases and J by 4 bases, with 14 bases between. Per germline, CDR1 MDHEN and CDR2 SYDVKM. CDR3 nucleotides: TGTGCCAGCAGTTTACGCTGGCAGGGGAGAGAGACCCAGTACTTC. Its translation: CASSLRWQGRETQYF.

The chain is built from TRBV30 and TRBJ1-6, with D possibly being TRBD1 (5 bases). In germline, CDR1 is GTSNPN, CDR2 SVGIG (reference sequence). Trimming cost V 5 bases and J 14 bases, with 13 bases left between them. CDR3 length: 11 amino acids. The CDR3 here is CAWLSGSALHF. The DNA of the CDR3 is TGTGCCTGGTTGTCAGGGTCGGCCCTCCACTTT. Full variable domain (outside the CDR3, taken from reference TRBV30 and TRBJ1-6): SQTIHQWPATLVQPVGSPLSLECTVEGTSNPNLYWYRQAAGRGLQLLFYSVGIGQISSEVPQNLSASRPQDRQFILSSKKLLLSDSGFYLCAWLSGSALHFGNGTRLTVT.

The genes are TRBV28 and TRBJ1-5; a weak D match, TRBD1 (6 bases). Trimming pared 5 bases from V and 0 bases from J, leaving 11 bases between. Germline loops: CDR1 MDHEN, CDR2 SYDVKM. This CDR3 spans 15 amino acids. The CDR3 DNA reads TGTGCCAGCAGTAACCGGGACAATAGCAATCAGCCCCAGCATTTT. Translated: CASSNRDNSNQPQHF.

The rearrangement joins TRBV6-6 to TRBJ2-1, with D unresolved. CDR3 length: 12 amino acids. The germline gives CDR1 MNHNY, CDR2 SVGAGI (reference sequence). The V end was cut by 2 bases, the J end by 9 bases, with 8 bases between. The CDR3 loop is CASSYGEAEQFF. CDR3 sequence (DNA): TGTGCCAGCAGTTACGGCGAGGCTGAGCAGTTCTTC.

This rearrangement joins TRBV6-6 to TRBJ2-2; possibly TRBD2 for D (5 bases). The germline V gene encodes CDR1 MNHNY and CDR2 SVGAGI (reference sequence). The germline V and J ends were trimmed by 1 base and 0 bases, with 9 bases remaining between them. The CDR3 runs 16 residues. The CDR3 DNA is TGTGCCAGCAGTTACTTCGGAGGAGCGAACACCGGGGAGCTGTTTTTT. It codes for CASSYFGGANTGELFF.

J is TRBJ2-2 and V is TRBV5-1; 7 bases are shared with TRBD1. Losses at the gene ends were 1 base for V and 7 bases for J; bases not matched to a gene: 7. Per the germline V gene, CDR1 is SGHRS and CDR2 is YFSETQ. The CDR3 is 15 residues long. The DNA for the CDR3 is TGCGCCAGCAGCTTGTTAACAGGGGCCGGCGGGGAGCTGTTTTTT. Its protein product is CASSLLTGAGGELFF.

Here the CDR3 DNA reads TGTGCCTGGGTACAGGGAGGGGGTCAGCCCCAGCATTTT. Translated: CAWVQGGGQPQHF. The chain joins TRBV30 to TRBJ1-5; D is perhaps TRBD1 (6 bases). Trimming took 5 bases from V and 6 from J, leaving 14 bases between them. CDR3 length equals 13 residues. Germline CDR1 is GTSNPN and CDR2 is SVGIG (reference sequence).

The chain joins TRBV29-1 to TRBJ2-1; the D gene is possibly TRBD1 (6 bases). Between the trimmed V and J ends, which lost 6 bases and 1 base, there was a span of 7 bases. The CDR3 length is 12 residues. Per germline, CDR1 SQVTM and CDR2 ANQGSEA. CDR3 region: CSVTGSYNEQFF. The CDR3 nucleotides read TGCAGCGTGACAGGTTCCTACAATGAGCAGTTCTTC.

The chain recombines TRBV11-2 with TRBJ2-1; D gene unclear. CDR1 SGHAT and CDR2 FQNNGV come from the germline V gene. This CDR3 comprises 15 residues. V was clipped by 0 bases and J by 6 bases, with 12 bases between them. This CDR3 is CASSLERGWSNEQFF. CDR3 bases: TGTGCCAGCAGCTTAGAGAGAGGATGGAGCAATGAGCAGTTCTTC.

This chain joins TRBV13 and TRBJ1-3, with D perhaps matching TRBD1 (5 bases). This CDR3 has 14 residues. Trimming removed 4 bases at V and 4 bases at J, with 11 bases between. Per the germline V gene, CDR1 is PRHDT and CDR2 is FYEKMQ (reference sequence). CDR3 residues: CASSSGGIGNTIYF. Written as DNA, the CDR3 is TGTGCCAGCAGCTCTGGGGGGATCGGAAACACCATATATTTT.

This chain connects TRBV5-1 to TRBJ2-5, with 8 positions matching TRBD2. Looked up from germline, CDR1 is SGHRS and CDR2 is YFSETQ. CDR3 length: 16 residues. V dropped 4 bases and J dropped 5; count of bases not matched to a gene: 13. CDR3 DNA sequence: TGCGCCAGCAGCATACTCTCAGCGGGAGTTACGGAGACCCAGTACTTC. Translating it yields CASSILSAGVTETQYF. The full variable domain, with the rest looked up from reference TRBV5-1 and TRBJ2-5, is KAGVTQTPRYLIKTRGQQVTLSCSPISGHRSVSWYQQTPGQGLQFLFEYFSETQRNKGNFPGRFSGRQFSNSRSEMNVSTLELGDSALYLCASSILSAGVTETQYFGPGTRLLVL.

CDR3 DNA: TGTGCCAGCCTGGGGACTAGCGGGAGTCAGAATGAGCAGTTCTTC. The encoded protein is CASLGTSGSQNEQFF. The gene calls are TRBV2 and TRBJ2-1, with 14 bases that match TRBD2. The CDR3 extends over 15 amino acids. Germline assignment: CDR1 SNHLY and CDR2 FYNNEI. J was trimmed by 7 bases and V by 8 bases; bases with no gene match: 7.

Of note for this clone: The same CDR3 also results from other DNA sequences found in this sample. This chain uses TRBV5-1 with TRBJ2-2; perhaps TRBD1 as D (6 bases). Looked up from germline, CDR1 is SGHRS and CDR2 is YFSETQ. The CDR3 loop spans 13 amino acids. V was shortened by 0 bases and J by 6 bases, with 6 bases between the two germline ends. The CDR3 nucleotides are TGCGCCAGCAGCTTGGAGGGGGCCGGGGAGCTGTTTTTT. It is translated as CASSLEGAGELFF.

This chain connects TRBV29-1 to TRBJ2-5; tentatively, D is TRBD1 (5 bases). V was shortened by 6 bases and J by 4 bases, with 9 bases between the two germline ends. CDR3 length equals 11 residues. The germline gives CDR1 SQVTM, CDR2 ANQGSEA. CDR3 sequence: CSVGQGETQYF. The DNA of the CDR3 is TGCAGCGTGGGGCAGGGAGAGACCCAGTACTTC.

This sequence joins TRBV30 and TRBJ2-3, with a possible D match to TRBD2 (6 bases). The germline V gene encodes CDR1 GTSNPN and CDR2 SVGIG (reference sequence). With 7 bases removed from V and 14 bases from J, the gap between germline ends came to 16 bases. The CDR3 sequence is 10 residues long. CDR3 coding DNA: TGTGCCTCCCCCGGGACTCGGGCGTATTTT. Translating gives CASPGTRAYF.